This TCR beta chain was identified during a study of CD8 T cells in ankylosing spondylitis (TCRdb year 2017). For the study in its entirety: T cell receptor beta repertoires were profiled in healthy donors and ankylosing spondylitis patients so that disease-linked TCR variants could be found. The full study cohort was made up of about 24 ankylosing spondylitis patients and more than 90 healthy donors. Peripheral blood was sampled, and synovial fluid was additionally collected from ankylosing spondylitis patients.

Instrument on record: Illumina HiSeq 2500. Quantitative 5'-RACE with molecular barcodes was used to prepare TCR beta libraries. Under the source paper's analysis protocol: To identify disease-linked TCR variants, a new computational method was used, one built on a probabilistic model of VDJ rearrangement. The raw public data were reprocessed by TCRdb itself: fastp quality trimming at Q25, MiXCR clonotype calling, in-frame beta chains only. Merged by CDR3 protein, the rows form single entries marked with the most common genes and DNA. Here the V and J calls rest on TCRdb's processing, not on the authors' analysis. The sample yields 69,000 or so distinct CDR3 sequences; roughly 5.2% were counted once. The top ten constitute about 2.2% of the sample. Reading the germline V gene gives CDR1 SGDLS and CDR2 YYNGEE. The cysteine opens and the phenylalanine closes a CDR3 of 15 amino acids. Of all the DNA, just the CDR3 is kept, 45 bases in frame from base 1. Trimming takes 2 bases off V and 5 bases off J; junction bases not matched to a gene: 2.

Here is what the overall study found, with its caveats: According to the report, matched synovial fluid samples from ankylosing spondylitis patients were significantly enriched for the disease-linked clones. The disease-linked clones showed a CD8+ phenotype and occurred at relatively low frequencies in peripheral blood. A TCR beta motif made up of several highly homologous amino acid variants appeared to be characteristic of blood from ankylosing spondylitis patients. Some of the motif variants had been reported before in the synovial fluid and blood of reactive arthritis patients, a finding that suggests common disease-initiation mechanisms.

This clonotype was picked up a small number of times. It has no known antigen specificity. No base quality information exists; no much larger clone differs at one position. This sequence originates from a male donor with ankylosing spondylitis or in good health (not recorded which). This receptor chain uses TRBV9 and TRBJ2-7, with 15 central nucleotides matching TRBD2. Sample: blood, either unsorted or a sorted T cell fraction (not recorded which). CDR3 reads: CASSVGTSGGNEQYF. DNA sequence: TGTGCCAGCAGCGTCGGGACTAGCGGGGGGAACGAGCAGTACTTC.